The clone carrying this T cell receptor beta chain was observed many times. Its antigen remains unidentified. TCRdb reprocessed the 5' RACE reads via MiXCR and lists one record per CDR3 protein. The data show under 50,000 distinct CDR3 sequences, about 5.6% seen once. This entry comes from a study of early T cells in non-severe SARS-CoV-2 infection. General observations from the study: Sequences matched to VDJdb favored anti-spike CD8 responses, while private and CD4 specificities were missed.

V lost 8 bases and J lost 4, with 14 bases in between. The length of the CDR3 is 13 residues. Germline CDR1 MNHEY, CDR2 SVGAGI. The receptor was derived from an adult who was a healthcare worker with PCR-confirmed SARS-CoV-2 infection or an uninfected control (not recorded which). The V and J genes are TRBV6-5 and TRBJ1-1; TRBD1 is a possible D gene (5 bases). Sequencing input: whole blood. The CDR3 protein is CASHGGLGTEAFF. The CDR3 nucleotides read TGTGCCAGCCACGGGGGATTGGGCACTGAAGCTTTCTTT.